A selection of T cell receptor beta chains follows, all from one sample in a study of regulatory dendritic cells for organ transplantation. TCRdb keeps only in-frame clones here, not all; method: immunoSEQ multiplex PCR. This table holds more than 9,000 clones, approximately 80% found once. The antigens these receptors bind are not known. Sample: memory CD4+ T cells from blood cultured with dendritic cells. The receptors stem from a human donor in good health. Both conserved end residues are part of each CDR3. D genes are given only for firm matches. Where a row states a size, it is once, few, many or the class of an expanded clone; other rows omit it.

CASSQVTDFYGYTF,TGCGCCAGCAGCCAAGTAACGGACTTCTATGGCTACACCTTC,TRBJ1-2,NA,TRBV4-1,few
CASSPHRGLAGGPRETQYF,TGTGCCAGCAGCCCACACCGCGGGCTAGCGGGAGGGCCGCGAGAGACCCAGTACTTC,TRBJ2-5,TRBD2,TRBV7-9,NA
CASSIWQGPYEQYF,TGTGCCAGTAGTATCTGGCAGGGCCCCTACGAGCAGTACTTC,TRBJ2-7,NA,TRBV19,NA
CALGRGFGGYTF,TGTGCCTTGGGTAGGGGTTTTGGTGGCTACACCTTC,TRBJ1-2,NA,TRBV30,NA
CASSLQASGVSYNEQFF,TGTGCCAGCAGCTTACAAGCTAGCGGGGTTTCCTACAATGAGCAGTTCTTC,TRBJ2-1,TRBD2,TRBV7-3,once
CASRLASGGRRETQYF,TGTGCCAGCAGATTGGCCAGCGGGGGGCGTAGAGAGACCCAGTACTTC,TRBJ2-5,TRBD2,TRBV11-2,NA
CASSRLAGVNEQFF,TGTGCCAGCAGTCGACTAGCGGGAGTTAATGAGCAGTTCTTC,TRBJ2-1,TRBD2,TRBV6-6,NA
CAWKRQGAGREKLFF,TGTGCCTGGAAAAGACAGGGGGCCGGTAGAGAAAAACTGTTTTTT,TRBJ1-4,TRBD1,TRBV30,NA
CASSVISSGDTDTQYF,TGTGCCAGCAGCGTAATTAGCTCGGGCGACACAGATACGCAGTATTTT,TRBJ2-3,NA,TRBV9,once
CASSEALWGLRETQYF,TGTGCCAGCAGTGAAGCGCTGTGGGGCTTGCGGGAGACCCAGTACTTC,TRBJ2-5,NA,TRBV6-1,NA
CAISELPGTDAYEQYF,TGTGCCATCAGTGAGCTGCCCGGGACCGACGCCTACGAGCAGTACTTC,TRBJ2-7,NA,TRBV10-3,NA
CSAQINRETQYF,TGCAGCGCCCAGATTAACCGGGAGACCCAGTACTTC,TRBJ2-5,NA,TRBV29-1,NA
CASSRGRYEQYF,TGTGCCAGCAGCAGGGGTCGGTACGAGCAGTACTTC,TRBJ2-7,NA,TRBV6-6,NA
CAIREGQGGSPLHF,TGTGCCATCAGGGAGGGACAGGGGGGGTCACCCCTCCACTTT,TRBJ1-6,TRBD1,TRBV10-3,NA
CSVEAPDILSYTF,TGCAGCGTTGAAGCGCCGGACATACTGAGCTACACCTTC,TRBJ1-2,NA,TRBV29-1,NA
CASPLGGGSPPYEQYF,TGTGCCAGCCCCCTAGGGGGGGGTTCCCCCCCCTACGAGCAGTACTTC,TRBJ2-7,NA,TRBV27,NA
CASSLFPGAYEQYF,TGTGCCAGCAGCTTATTTCCTGGGGCCTACGAGCAGTACTTC,TRBJ2-7,NA,TRBV7-3,once
CASSQAAGQAYSPLHF,TGCGCCAGCAGCCAAGCCGCGGGACAGGCTTATTCACCCCTCCACTTT,TRBJ1-6,TRBD1,TRBV4-3,NA
CASSVREETQYF,TGTGCCAGCAGTGTCCGGGAAGAGACCCAGTACTTC,TRBJ2-5,NA,TRBV25-1,NA
CASSKPDQPQHF,TGTGCCAGCAGCAAACCGGATCAGCCCCAGCATTTT,TRBJ1-5,NA,TRBV21-1,NA
CASSEALLGTGRDEQFF,TGTGCCAGCAGTGAAGCGCTTCTGGGGACAGGGAGGGATGAGCAGTTCTTC,TRBJ2-1,TRBD1,TRBV6-1,NA
CASSLGASSNEQFF,TGTGCCAGCAGCTTAGGTGCTAGTTCCAATGAGCAGTTCTTC,TRBJ2-1,NA,TRBV11-3,once
CASSETSGTFNEQFF,TGTGCCAGCAGTGAGACTAGCGGGACATTCAATGAGCAGTTCTTC,TRBJ2-1,TRBD2,TRBV2,few
CASSLTGNNSPLHF,TGTGCCAGCAGTTTAACAGGGAATAATTCACCCCTCCACTTT,TRBJ1-6,NA,TRBV27,few
CASSYQGTGGGEQFF,TGTGCCAGCAGCTACCAAGGGACAGGGGGTGGGGAGCAGTTCTTC,TRBJ2-1,TRBD1,TRBV7-3,NA
CASSQARTQPEQYF,TGCGCCAGCAGCCAAGCCCGGACCCAGCCCGAGCAGTACTTC,TRBJ2-7,NA,TRBV4-3,NA
CASSRFELTGSSYNSPLHF,TGTGCCAGCAGCCGTTTCGAACTGACAGGGAGCTCCTATAATTCACCCCTCCACTTT,TRBJ1-6,TRBD1,TRBV7-6,NA